This TCR beta chain was sequenced for a study of Graves' ophthalmopathy and Graves' hyperthyroidism. Study outcomes and limitations: Sensitivity reached approximately 89% and specificity 81.08% for a 13-signature model separating ophthalmopathy from stable hyperthyroidism.

As the template, RNA transcripts were used to amplify TCR beta CDR3 regions. The library came from an HTBI-primed first-round RT-PCR and a second-round multiplex PCR. TCRdb used MiXCR to reprocess the multiplex PCR reads, holding one entry per CDR3 protein. The data contain about 740,000 distinct CDR3 sequences, 40% of them singletons. This clonotype was seen once. Antigen unknown. This TCR was recovered from an adult man with Graves' ophthalmopathy. Sequencing input: peripheral blood.

This chain's CDR3 is CASSEPSRWGGAIDVETQYF. CDR3 DNA sequence: TGTGCCAGCAGTGAACCGTCCCGTTGGGGGGGGGCGATAGACGTGGAGACCCAGTACTTC. The rearrangement uses TRBV25-1 and TRBJ2-5, with a weak D call TRBD2 (7 bases). Between the trimmed V and J ends, which lost 2 bases and 5 bases, there was a span of 30 bases. This CDR3 spans 20 amino acids. Germline lookup yields CDR1 MGHDK and CDR2 SYGVNS.